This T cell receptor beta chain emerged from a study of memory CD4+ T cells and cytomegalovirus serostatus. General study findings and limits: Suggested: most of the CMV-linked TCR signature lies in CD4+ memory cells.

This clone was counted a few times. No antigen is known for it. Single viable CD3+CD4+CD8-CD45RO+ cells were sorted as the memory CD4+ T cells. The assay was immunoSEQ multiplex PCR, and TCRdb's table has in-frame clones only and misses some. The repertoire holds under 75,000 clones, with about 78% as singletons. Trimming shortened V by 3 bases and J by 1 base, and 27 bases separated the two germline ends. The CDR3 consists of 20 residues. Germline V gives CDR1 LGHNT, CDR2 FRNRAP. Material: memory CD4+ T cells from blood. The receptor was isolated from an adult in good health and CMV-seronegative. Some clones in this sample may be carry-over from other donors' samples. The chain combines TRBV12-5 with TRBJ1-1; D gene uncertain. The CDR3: CASGFRTPLTRLNGNTEAFF. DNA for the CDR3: TGTGCTAGTGGTTTTCGGACCCCTCTGACAAGGCTCAATGGGAACACTGAAGCTTTCTTT.